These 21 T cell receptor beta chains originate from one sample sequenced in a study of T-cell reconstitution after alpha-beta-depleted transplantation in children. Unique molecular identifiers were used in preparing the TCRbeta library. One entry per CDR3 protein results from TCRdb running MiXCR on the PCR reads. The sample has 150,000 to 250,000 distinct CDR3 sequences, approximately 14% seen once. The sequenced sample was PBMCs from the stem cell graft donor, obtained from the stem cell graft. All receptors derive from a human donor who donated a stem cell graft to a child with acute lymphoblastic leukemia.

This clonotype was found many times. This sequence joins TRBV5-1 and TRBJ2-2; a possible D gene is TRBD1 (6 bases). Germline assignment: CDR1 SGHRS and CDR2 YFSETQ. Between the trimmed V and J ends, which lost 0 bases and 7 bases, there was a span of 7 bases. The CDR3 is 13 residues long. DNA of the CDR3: TGCGCCAGCAGCTTGGAGGGGGTCGGGGAGCTGTTTTTT. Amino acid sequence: CASSLEGVGELFF. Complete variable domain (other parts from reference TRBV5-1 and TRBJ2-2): KAGVTQTPRYLIKTRGQQVTLSCSPISGHRSVSWYQQTPGQGLQFLFEYFSETQRNKGNFPGRFSGRQFSNSRSEMNVSTLELGDSALYLCASSLEGVGELFFGEGSRLTVL.

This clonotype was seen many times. CDR3 sequence: CASSLAAGTNTEAFF. The CDR3 DNA reads TGCGCCAGCAGCTTGGCGGCAGGGACGAACACTGAAGCTTTCTTT. This chain uses TRBV5-1 with TRBJ1-1; D is perhaps TRBD1 (5 bases). Germline V CDR1 and CDR2: SGHRS, YFSETQ. The CDR3 loop spans 15 amino acids. V gave up 0 bases and J gave up 1 base, with 10 bases separating them.

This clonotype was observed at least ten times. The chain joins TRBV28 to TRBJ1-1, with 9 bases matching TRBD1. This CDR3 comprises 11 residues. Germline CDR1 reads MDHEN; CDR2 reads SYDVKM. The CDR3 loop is CAIQGATEAFF. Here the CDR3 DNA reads TGTGCTATACAGGGGGCCACTGAAGCTTTCTTT.

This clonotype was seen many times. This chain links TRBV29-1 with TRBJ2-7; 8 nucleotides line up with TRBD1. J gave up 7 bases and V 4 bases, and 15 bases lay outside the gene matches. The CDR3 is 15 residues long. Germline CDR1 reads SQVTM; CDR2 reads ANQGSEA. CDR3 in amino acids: CSVARVDRGLWEQYF. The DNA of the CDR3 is TGCAGCGTTGCGAGGGTCGACAGGGGTCTATGGGAGCAGTACTTC.

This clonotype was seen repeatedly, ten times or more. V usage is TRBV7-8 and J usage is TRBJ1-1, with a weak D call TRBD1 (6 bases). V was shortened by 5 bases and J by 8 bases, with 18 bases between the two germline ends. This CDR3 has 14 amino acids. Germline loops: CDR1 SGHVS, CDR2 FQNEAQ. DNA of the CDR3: TGTGCCAGCAGCGGAACGAGGACAGTAACCGAAGCTTTCTTT. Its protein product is CASSGTRTVTEAFF. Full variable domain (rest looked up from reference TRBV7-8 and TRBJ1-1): GAGVSQSPRYKVAKRGQDVALRCDPISGHVSLFWYQQALGQGPEFLTYFQNEAQLDKSGLPSDRFFAERPEGSVSTLKIQRTQQEDSAVYLCASSGTRTVTEAFFGQGTRLTVV.

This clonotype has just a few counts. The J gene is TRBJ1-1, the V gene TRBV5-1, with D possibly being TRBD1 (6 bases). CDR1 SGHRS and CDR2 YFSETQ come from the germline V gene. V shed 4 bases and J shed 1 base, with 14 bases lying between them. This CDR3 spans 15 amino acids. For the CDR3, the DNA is TGCGCCAGCAGCCCCAGAGGGGGGGCGAACACTGAAGCTTTCTTT. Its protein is CASSPRGGANTEAFF. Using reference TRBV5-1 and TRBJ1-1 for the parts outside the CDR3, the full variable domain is KAGVTQTPRYLIKTRGQQVTLSCSPISGHRSVSWYQQTPGQGLQFLFEYFSETQRNKGNFPGRFSGRQFSNSRSEMNVSTLELGDSALYLCASSPRGGANTEAFFGQGTRLTVV.

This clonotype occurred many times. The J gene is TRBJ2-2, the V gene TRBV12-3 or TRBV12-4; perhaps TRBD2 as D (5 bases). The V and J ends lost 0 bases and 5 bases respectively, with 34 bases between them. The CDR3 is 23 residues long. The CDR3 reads CASSLATGWNEKDQRRGTGELFF. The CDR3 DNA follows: TGTGCCAGCAGTTTAGCTACGGGTTGGAATGAAAAAGACCAGCGGCGAGGTACCGGGGAGCTGTTTTTT.

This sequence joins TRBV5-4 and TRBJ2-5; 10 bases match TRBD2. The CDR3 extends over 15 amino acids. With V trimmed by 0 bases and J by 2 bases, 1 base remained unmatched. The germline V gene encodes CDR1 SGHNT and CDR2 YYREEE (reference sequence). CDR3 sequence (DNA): TGTGCCAGCAGCTTGGAGCGGGAGGGACAAGAGACCCAGTACTTC. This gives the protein CASSLEREGQETQYF.

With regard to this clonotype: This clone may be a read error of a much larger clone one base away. The CDR3 bases are TGTGCCAGCAGCCTACAGGGTAGTCAGCCCCGGCATTTT. This sequence encodes CASSLQGSQPRHF. The chain joins TRBV7-9 to TRBJ1-5, with D possibly being TRBD1 (6 bases). This CDR3 is built from 13 residues. Germline CDR1 reads SEHNR; CDR2 reads FQNEAQ (reference sequence).

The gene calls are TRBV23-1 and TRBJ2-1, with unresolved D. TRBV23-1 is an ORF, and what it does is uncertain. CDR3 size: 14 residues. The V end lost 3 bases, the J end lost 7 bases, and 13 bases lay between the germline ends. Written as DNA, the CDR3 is TGCGCCAGCAGTCACGAACTAAGTGAGAATGAGCAGTTCTTC. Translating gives CASSHELSENEQFF.

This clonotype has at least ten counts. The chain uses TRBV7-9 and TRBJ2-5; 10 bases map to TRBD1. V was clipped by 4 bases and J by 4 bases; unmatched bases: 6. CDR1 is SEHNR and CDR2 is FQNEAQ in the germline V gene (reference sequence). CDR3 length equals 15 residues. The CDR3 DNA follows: TGTGCCAGCAGCTCCGGGACAGGGGATGGAGAGACCCAGTACTTC. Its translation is CASSSGTGDGETQYF.

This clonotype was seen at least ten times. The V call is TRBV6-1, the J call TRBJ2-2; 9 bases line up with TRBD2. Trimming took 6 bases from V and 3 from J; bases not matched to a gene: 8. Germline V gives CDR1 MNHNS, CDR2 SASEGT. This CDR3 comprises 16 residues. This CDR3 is CASSLDSGSDTGELFF. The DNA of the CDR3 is TGTGCCAGCAGCCTAGATAGCGGGAGCGACACCGGGGAGCTGTTTTTT.

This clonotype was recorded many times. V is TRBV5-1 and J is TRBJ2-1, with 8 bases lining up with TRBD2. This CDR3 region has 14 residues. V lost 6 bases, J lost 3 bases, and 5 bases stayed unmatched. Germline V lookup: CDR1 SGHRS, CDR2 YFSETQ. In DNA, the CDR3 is TGCGCCAGCACCCTAGCGGGCAACTACAATGAGCAGTTCTTC. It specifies CASTLAGNYNEQFF.

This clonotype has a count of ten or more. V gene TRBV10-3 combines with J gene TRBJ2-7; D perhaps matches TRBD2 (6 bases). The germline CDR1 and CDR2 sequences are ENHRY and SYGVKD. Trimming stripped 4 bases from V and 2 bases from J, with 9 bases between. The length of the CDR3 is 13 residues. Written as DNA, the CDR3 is TGTGCCATCAGTGGCGGGGAAACCTACGAGCAGTACTTC. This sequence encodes CAISGGETYEQYF.

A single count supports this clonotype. The CDR3: CSARVLGAGGPKAAETQYF. The CDR3 DNA reads TGCAGTGCTCGAGTCCTTGGAGCGGGAGGGCCGAAAGCGGCAGAGACCCAGTACTTC. The V and J genes are TRBV20-1 and TRBJ2-5; 10 bases line up with TRBD2. J lost 4 bases, V lost 5 bases, and 22 bases had no gene match. This CDR3 spans 19 amino acids. From germline, CDR1 is DFQATT and CDR2 SNEGSKA (reference sequence).

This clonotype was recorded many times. CDR3 amino acids: CSARQGARDTDTQYF. DNA for the CDR3: TGCAGTGCTAGACAGGGGGCGCGGGACACAGATACGCAGTATTTT. The V gene is TRBV20-1, the J gene TRBJ2-3, with TRBD1 matching over 8 bases. The CDR3 is made up of 15 amino acids. With 2 bases clipped from V and 2 bases from J, the junction kept 6 bases outside the gene matches. Germline CDR1 and CDR2: DFQATT and SNEGSKA (reference sequence).

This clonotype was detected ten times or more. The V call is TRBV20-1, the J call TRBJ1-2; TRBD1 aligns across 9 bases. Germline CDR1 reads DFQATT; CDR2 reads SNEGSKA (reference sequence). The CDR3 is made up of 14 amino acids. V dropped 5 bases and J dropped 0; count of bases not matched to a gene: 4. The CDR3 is CSASRDRANYGYTF. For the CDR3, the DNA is TGCAGTGCTTCTAGGGACAGGGCTAACTATGGCTACACCTTC.

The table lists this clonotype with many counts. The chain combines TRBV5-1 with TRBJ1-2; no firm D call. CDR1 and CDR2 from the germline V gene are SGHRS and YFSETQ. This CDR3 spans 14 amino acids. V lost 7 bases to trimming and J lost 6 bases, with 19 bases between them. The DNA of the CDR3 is TGCGCCAGCGCCTCGGTCGGGATCTTCGATGGCTACACCTTC. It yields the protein CASASVGIFDGYTF.

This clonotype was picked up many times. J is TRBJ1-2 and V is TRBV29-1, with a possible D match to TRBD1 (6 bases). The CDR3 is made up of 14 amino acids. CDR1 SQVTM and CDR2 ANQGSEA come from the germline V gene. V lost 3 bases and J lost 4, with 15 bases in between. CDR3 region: CSVDLMDSPYGYTF. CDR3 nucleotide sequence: TGCAGCGTTGACCTGATGGACAGTCCCTATGGCTACACCTTC.

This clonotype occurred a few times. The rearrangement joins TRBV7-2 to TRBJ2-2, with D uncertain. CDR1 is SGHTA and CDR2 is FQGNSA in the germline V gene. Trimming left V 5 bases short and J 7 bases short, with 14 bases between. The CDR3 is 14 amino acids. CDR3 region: CASSPIRSLGELFF. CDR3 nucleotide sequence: TGTGCCAGCAGCCCAATCAGGTCCCTCGGGGAGCTGTTTTTT.

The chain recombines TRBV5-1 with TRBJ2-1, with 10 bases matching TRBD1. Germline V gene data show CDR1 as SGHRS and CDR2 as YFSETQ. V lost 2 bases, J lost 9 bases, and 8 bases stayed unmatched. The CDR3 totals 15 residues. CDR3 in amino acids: CASSFSGQGSGEQFF. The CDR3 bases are TGCGCCAGCAGCTTCTCGGGACAGGGGAGTGGTGAGCAGTTCTTC.